Listed below are T cell receptor beta chains from one sample, sequenced in a study of T cell responses to AZD1222 COVID-19 vaccine. This table comes from immunoSEQ multiplex PCR, and its TCRdb copy is limited to in-frame clones, with some not included. The top ten clones hold 9% to 9.5% of a sample with around 130,000 clones, approximately 83% of them seen once. Sequences were derived from peripheral blood, sampled on day 0 of AZD1222 vaccination. The receptors stem from an adult in good health. Each CDR3 is given with its conserved first and last residue. D genes are given only for firm matches. The listing skips clone size in some rows; elsewhere it reads once, few, many or a size class.

d_call	v_call	clone_size	j_call	cdr3_nt	cdr3_aa
.	TRBV18	.	TRBJ2-7	TGTGCCAGCTCACCACGTTCCCCCCCTGAGCAGTACTTC	CASSPRSPPEQYF
.	TRBV6-6	.	TRBJ2-7	TGTGCCAGCACCCTGAGCCCACAGGGCGTCGAGCAGTACTTC	CASTLSPQGVEQYF
.	TRBV20-1	.	TRBJ1-3	TGCAGTGCTAGTATAGGGGCTGGAAACACCATATATTTT	CSASIGAGNTIYF
TRBD1	TRBV5-1	.	TRBJ2-7	TGCGCCAGCAGCGTGATGACCGGGACAGGGTACTACGAGCAGTACTTC	CASSVMTGTGYYEQYF
TRBD1	TRBV11-3	once	TRBJ1-3	TGTGCCAGCAGCCCACAGGGGCCTGGAAACACCATATATTTT	CASSPQGPGNTIYF
TRBD1	TRBV10-3	once	TRBJ2-6	TGTGCCATCAGTGGTAACAGGGGGCCTGGGGCCAACGTCCTGACTTTC	CAISGNRGPGANVLTF
.	TRBV18	.	TRBJ2-3	TGTGCCAGCTCACCACCCGCACAGGGAGATACGCAGTATTTT	CASSPPAQGDTQYF
.	TRBV9	.	TRBJ1-1	TGTGCCAGCAGCGTAGACGAGTACAACACTGAAGCTTTCTTT	CASSVDEYNTEAFF
TRBD1	TRBV2	.	TRBJ2-7	TGTGCCAGCAGTGGACAGGGGAGCTCCTACGAGCAGTACTTC	CASSGQGSSYEQYF
.	TRBV25-1	.	TRBJ2-3	TGTGCCAGCAGTGATAAGACCGATACGCAGTATTTT	CASSDKTDTQYF
.	TRBV5-4	.	TRBJ2-7	TGTGCCAGCAGCCGTTGGGGGGTCCACGAGCAGTACTTC	CASSRWGVHEQYF
.	TRBV3-1/TRBV3-2	few	TRBJ1-2	TGTGCCAGCAGCCCACCGGGATTGTCTTTAGGCTACACCTTC	CASSPPGLSLGYTF
.	TRBV11-3	.	TRBJ2-2	TGTGCCAGCAGCTTAGTAGTCCCTACCGGGGAGCTGTTTTTT	CASSLVVPTGELFF
.	TRBV24-1	once	TRBJ1-5	TGTGCCACCAGTGGGGGGTGGCAGGGTAGCAATCAGCCCCAGCATTTT	CATSGGWQGSNQPQHF
.	TRBV12-3/TRBV12-4	.	TRBJ1-2	TGTGCCAGCAGTTTTGCAGGGCTCTATGGCTACACCTTC	CASSFAGLYGYTF
.	TRBV6-6	.	TRBJ2-7	TGTGCCAGCAGTTACGTTCCAAGTCGTGACGAGCAGTACTTC	CASSYVPSRDEQYF
TRBD2	TRBV18	.	TRBJ2-2	TGTGCCAGCTCACCGACTAGCTCCCATGGGAACACCGGGGAGCTGTTTTTT	CASSPTSSHGNTGELFF
.	TRBV30	.	TRBJ1-3	TGTGCCTGGAGCAGCAGGGTATCCTCTGGAAACACCATATATTTT	CAWSSRVSSGNTIYF
.	TRBV19	.	TRBJ2-7	TGTGCCAGTAGGGGGACCGGGACGGGCGGCTCCTACGAGCAGTACTTC	CASRGTGTGGSYEQYF
TRBD1	TRBV20-1	.	TRBJ1-2	TGCAGTGCCTCGACAGGGTCGGGCTACACCTTC	CSASTGSGYTF
TRBD1	TRBV7-3	.	TRBJ2-2	TGTGCCAGCAGCTTCCAACAGGGGGCGCAGGCCGGGGAGCTGTTTTTT	CASSFQQGAQAGELFF
.	TRBV3-1/TRBV3-2	.	TRBJ2-1	TGTGCCAGCAGTTGGGGGAGTATGGTCAATGAGCAGTTCTTC	CASSWGSMVNEQFF
TRBD2	TRBV9	.	TRBJ2-3	TGTGCCAGCAGCGTAGGGGGTAGCGGGAGCTCAGATACGCAGTATTTT	CASSVGGSGSSDTQYF
TRBD2	TRBV11-2	.	TRBJ2-1	TGTGCCAGCAGCTTAGAGCGAGCGGGGGGGCCAAGGTACAATGAGCAGTTCTTC	CASSLERAGGPRYNEQFF
TRBD1	TRBV29-1	.	TRBJ2-6	TGCAGCGTTGAAAACCGGGACAGGGTCTCTGGGGCCAACGTCCTGACTTTC	CSVENRDRVSGANVLTF
.	TRBV3-1/TRBV3-2	.	TRBJ1-2	TGTGCCAGCGCCGCCGGGTCTATCGTCCGTGGCTACACCTTC	CASAAGSIVRGYTF
TRBD1	TRBV13	.	TRBJ1-1	TGTGCCAGCAGCTTACAGCTAATCACAGGGGAGAACACTGAAGCTTTCTTT	CASSLQLITGENTEAFF